One sample yielded the 13 T cell receptor beta chains listed below, sequenced in a study of beta chain features in type 1 diabetes. Expressed TCRB transcripts were sequenced because the entire RNA isolate underwent reverse transcription. Measured with immunoSEQ multiplex PCR; TCRdb has only the in-frame clones, and not every one. Of about 40,000 clones listed, roughly 50% were seen once; the top ten hold about 0.24%. Sequenced input: stem cell memory CD4+ T cells from blood. Receptors were obtained from a woman aged 25-40 years in good health.

V gene TRBV6-6 combines with J gene TRBJ2-7; 7 bases match TRBD1. Per the germline V gene, CDR1 is MNHNY and CDR2 is SVGAGI (reference sequence). V was pared by 6 bases and J by 3 bases, with 11 bases of the junction left unmatched. This CDR3 contains 15 residues. The CDR3 here is CASSWGQLTLYEQYF. As DNA, the CDR3 is TGTGCCAGCAGCTGGGGACAGCTGACTCTCTACGAGCAGTACTTC.

The gene calls are TRBV19 and TRBJ2-7; the D is unclear. Germline CDR1 is LNHDA and CDR2 is SQIVND (reference sequence). Deletions cut 9 bases from V and 2 bases from J, with 23 bases between. The CDR3 length is 16 residues. DNA of the CDR3: TGTGCCAGCCGCGATGTAGCATTCACAAAGACCTACGAGCAGTACTTC. This codes for CASRDVAFTKTYEQYF. Based on the CDR3 plus reference TRBV19 and TRBJ2-7, the full variable domain is DGGITQSPKYLFRKEGQNVTLSCEQNLNHDAMYWYRQDPGQGLRLIYYSQIVNDFQKGDIAEGYSVSREKKESFPLTVTSAQKNPTAFYLCASRDVAFTKTYEQYFGPGTRLTVT.

The chain uses TRBV30 and TRBJ2-1, with D maybe TRBD1 (5 bases). Germline V CDR1 and CDR2: GTSNPN, SVGIG (reference sequence). Trimming stripped 7 bases from V and 0 bases from J, with 10 bases between. The CDR3 has 13 amino acids. As DNA, the CDR3 is TGTGCCTTGGACACTTTCTCCTACAATGAGCAGTTCTTC. This gives the protein CALDTFSYNEQFF.

This clone has a handful of counts. This chain links TRBV19 with TRBJ2-7; TRBD2 aligns across 8 bases. The CDR3 is 14 residues long. Germline V gives CDR1 LNHDA, CDR2 SQIVND (reference sequence). The J segment lost 4 bases and the V segment lost 2 bases, leaving 4 bases of the junction unmatched. CDR3 residues: CASSISTSVYEQYF. CDR3 bases: TGTGCCAGTAGTATATCGACTAGCGTGTACGAGCAGTACTTC.

This clone was counted a single time. The gene calls are TRBV5-1 and TRBJ1-5; no clear D gene. Trimming shortened V by 0 bases and J by 4 bases, and 11 bases separated the two germline ends. Germline loops: CDR1 SGHRS, CDR2 YFSETQ. The CDR3 has 15 residues. The CDR3 here is CASSLVSGVNQPQHF. CDR3 nucleotide sequence: TGCGCCAGCAGCTTGGTTTCGGGAGTTAATCAGCCCCAGCATTTT.

This clone was picked up one time. The chain carries TRBV18 and TRBJ2-7; D ambiguous. Germline assignment: CDR1 KGHSH and CDR2 LQKENI. The CDR3 covers 13 residues. V lost 3 bases to trimming and J lost 0 bases, with 6 bases between them. The CDR3 coding sequence is TGTGCCAGCTCACCTTCCATCTCCTACGAGCAGTACTTC. Protein sequence: CASSPSISYEQYF.

The CDR3 DNA sequence: TGTGCCAGCAGCTTAACCATCGGAGAAGCTGGCACAGATACGCAGTATTTT. Translation: CASSLTIGEAGTDTQYF. This chain uses TRBV11-2 with TRBJ2-3; D ambiguous. Trimming shortened V by 2 bases and J by 1 base, and 16 bases separated the two germline ends. Germline V CDR1 and CDR2: SGHAT, FQNNGV. The CDR3 is 17 residues long.

The gene calls are TRBV18 and TRBJ2-5; D gene unclear. V was clipped by 3 bases and J by 1 base, with 6 bases between them. Germline CDR1 KGHSH, CDR2 LQKENI. The CDR3 length is 13 residues. CDR3 amino acids: CASSPFSQETQYF. The DNA for the CDR3 is TGTGCCAGCTCACCGTTTAGCCAAGAGACCCAGTACTTC.

The genes are TRBV7-9 and TRBJ2-1; 9 positions match TRBD2. The trim removed 4 bases at V and 4 bases at J, leaving 8 bases unmatched. The CDR3 extends over 16 amino acids. The germline CDR1 and CDR2 sequences are SEHNR and FQNEAQ (reference sequence). The CDR3 nucleotides read TGTGCCAGCAGCTCCGACTTAGCGGGGGTATACAATGAGCAGTTCTTC. As protein: CASSSDLAGVYNEQFF.

The chain couples TRBV4-1 to TRBJ2-1; 11 positions agree with TRBD2. The CDR3 runs 14 residues. Germline V gene lookup returns CDR1 MGHRA and CDR2 YSYEKL. V trimming: 4 bases; J trimming: 7 bases; junction bases outside the gene matches: 3. CDR3 sequence (DNA): TGCGCCAGCAGCCTAGCGGGAGGGCCTAATGAGCAGTTCTTC. Translated: CASSLAGGPNEQFF.

This clone was seen only a few times. The genes are TRBV2 and TRBJ1-4; weak D call: TRBD1 (6 bases). Trimming pared 7 bases from V and 7 bases from J, leaving 16 bases between. The CDR3 spans 14 residues. The germline V gene has CDR1 SNHLY and CDR2 FYNNEI. DNA for the CDR3: TGTGCCAGCAAGGTGGGGCAGGGGAGTGAAAAACTGTTTTTT. Translation gives CASKVGQGSEKLFF.

This rearrangement joins TRBV5-1 to TRBJ2-7; 7 positions match TRBD2. With V trimmed by 4 bases and J by 0 bases, 7 bases remained unmatched. There are 15 residues in the CDR3. Germline CDR1 SGHRS, CDR2 YFSETQ. Written as DNA, the CDR3 is TGCGCCAGCAGCCCCGGGACTATTGACTCCTACGAGCAGTACTTC. It is translated as CASSPGTIDSYEQYF.

The genes are TRBV7-2 and TRBJ2-2; no definite D call. Between the trimmed V and J ends, which lost 3 bases and 4 bases, there was a span of 6 bases. This CDR3 has 13 amino acids. CDR1 is SGHTA and CDR2 is FQGNSA in the germline V gene. CDR3 DNA: TGTGCCAGCAGCTTCCGTCTCACCGGGGAGCTGTTTTTT. Residues: CASSFRLTGELFF.